The 27 T cell receptor beta chains reported below all come from one sample, sequenced in a study of blood T cell repertoires in COVID-19. The assay was immunoSEQ multiplex PCR, and TCRdb's table has in-frame clones only and misses some. The table has more than 300,000 clones, 75% to 90% seen once. Input material: PBMCs or T cells enriched from blood (not recorded which). The receptors stem from a woman aged 50 to 60 who had recovered from COVID-19.

The chain is built from TRBV4-3 and TRBJ1-6, with a tentative D call TRBD1 (5 bases). V was shortened by 3 bases and J by 5 bases, with 11 bases between the two germline ends. The CDR3 consists of 15 residues. The V gene's germline CDR1 is LGHNA and CDR2 YSLEER. CDR3 nucleotides: TGCGCCAGCAGCCAGGCAGGGCCCAATAATTCACCCCTCCACTTT. As protein: CASSQAGPNNSPLHF.

The chain uses TRBV29-1 and TRBJ2-1; 9 bases map to TRBD2. The J segment lost 2 bases and the V segment lost 7 bases, leaving 9 bases of the junction unmatched. Germline V gives CDR1 SQVTM, CDR2 ANQGSEA. CDR3 size: 15 residues. The CDR3 region has the DNA TGCAGCGCTGGGATAGCGGGAGTTCCCTACAATGAGCAGTTCTTC. This gives the protein CSAGIAGVPYNEQFF.

The V gene is TRBV7-9, the J gene TRBJ1-2, with 7 positions matching TRBD1. The CDR3 is 16 residues long. The junction had 12 bases not matched to a gene; V was cut back by 6 bases and J by 2 bases. Looked up from germline, CDR1 is SEHNR and CDR2 is FQNEAQ (reference sequence). DNA of the CDR3: TGTGCCAGCAGAGGAGGGGGACAGCGAACCAACTATGGCTACACCTTC. Translating it yields CASRGGGQRTNYGYTF.

V usage is TRBV5-1 and J usage is TRBJ2-1, with 9 bases fitting TRBD1. The length of the CDR3 is 16 residues. V lost 4 bases to trimming and J lost 0 bases; unmatched junction nucleotides: 5. Germline V gene data show CDR1 as SGHRS and CDR2 as YFSETQ. CDR3 protein: CASSAGTGSSYNEQFF. Written as DNA, the CDR3 is TGCGCCAGCAGCGCCGGGACAGGGAGCTCCTACAATGAGCAGTTCTTC.

The V gene is TRBV10-3, the J gene TRBJ2-1, with 10 nucleotides matching TRBD2. Germline-derived CDR1 and CDR2 are ENHRY and SYGVKD. J was trimmed by 8 bases and V by 8 bases; bases with no gene match: 9. CDR3 length equals 14 residues. The CDR3 DNA is TGTGCCATCGGGTCCTGGACTAGCGGTCATGAGCAGTTCTTC. Translation: CAIGSWTSGHEQFF.

This clone was observed a single time. The chain links TRBV6-5 to TRBJ2-7; 8 bases are shared with TRBD1. CDR1 and CDR2 (germline): MNHEY, SVGAGI. This CDR3 spans 14 amino acids. J gave up 0 bases and V 7 bases, and 5 bases lay outside the gene matches. CDR3 sequence: CASTKTGASYEQYF. CDR3 coding DNA: TGTGCCAGCACCAAGACAGGGGCCTCCTACGAGCAGTACTTC.

The CDR3 here is CASSLDFGRQGAYGYTF. The CDR3 coding sequence is TGTGCCAGCAGCTTAGATTTCGGGCGACAGGGGGCCTATGGCTACACCTTC. The chain recombines TRBV5-6 with TRBJ1-2; 10 bases align to TRBD1. Germline CDR1 SGHDT, CDR2 YYEEEE. The CDR3 spans 17 residues. Trimming took 2 bases from V and 4 from J; bases not matched to a gene: 11.

This clone was picked up one time. The gene calls are TRBV7-2 and TRBJ1-1, with D perhaps matching TRBD1 (6 bases). The CDR3 has 13 residues. V was cut by 5 bases and J by 5 bases, with 12 bases left in between. From germline, CDR1 is SGHTA and CDR2 FQGNSA. The CDR3 sequence is CASSAGVGTEAFF. CDR3 in DNA: TGTGCCAGCAGCGCAGGGGTAGGAACTGAAGCTTTCTTT.

The rearrangement joins TRBV11-3 to TRBJ1-1; 11 nucleotides align to TRBD1. Trimming removed 1 base from V and 8 bases from J; junction bases left unmatched: 3. This CDR3 has 14 residues. Germline V lookup: CDR1 SGHNT, CDR2 YENEEA. In DNA, the CDR3 is TGTGCCAGCAGCTTAGGGACAGGGGGCGCAGAAGCTTTCTTT. It is translated as CASSLGTGGAEAFF.

J is TRBJ1-5 and V is TRBV5-6; D not resolved. V was cut by 1 base and J by 0 bases, with 8 bases left in between. The length of the CDR3 is 15 residues. The V gene's germline CDR1 is SGHDT and CDR2 YYEEEE. CDR3 protein: CASSLTRISNQPQHF. Here the CDR3 DNA reads TGTGCCAGCAGCTTGACTCGAATTAGCAATCAGCCCCAGCATTTT.

The chain has TRBV29-1 and TRBJ2-4; D might be TRBD1 (5 bases). The germline V gene encodes CDR1 SQVTM and CDR2 ANQGSEA. This CDR3 has 15 amino acids. Trimming stripped 2 bases from V and 1 base from J, with 12 bases between. The CDR3 spells CSVERGAGAKNIQYF. The CDR3 nucleotides read TGCAGCGTTGAACGTGGGGCTGGGGCCAAAAACATTCAGTACTTC.

J is TRBJ2-1 and V is TRBV19; D might be TRBD2 (5 bases). The V and J ends lost 5 bases and 5 bases respectively, with 10 bases between them. The CDR3 loop spans 13 amino acids. CDR1 is LNHDA and CDR2 is SQIVND in the germline V gene (reference sequence). As DNA, the CDR3 is TGTGCCAGTAGTTCGGGGTCTAACAATGAGCAGTTCTTC. This gives the protein CASSSGSNNEQFF.

The rearrangement links TRBV5-4 to TRBJ2-1, with D hard to call. Looked up from germline, CDR1 is SGHNT and CDR2 is YYREEE (reference sequence). The CDR3 length is 15 residues. V was cut by 5 bases and J by 0 bases, with 12 bases left in between. CDR3 protein: CASSLDQDSYNEQFF. As DNA, the CDR3 is TGTGCCAGCAGTCTCGACCAGGACTCCTACAATGAGCAGTTCTTC.

This chain links TRBV19 with TRBJ2-3; weak D call: TRBD1 (6 bases). Germline-derived CDR1 and CDR2 are LNHDA and SQIVND (reference sequence). The CDR3 length is 14 residues. Trimming shortened V by 4 bases and J by 1 base, and 9 bases separated the two germline ends. CDR3 nucleotides: TGTGCCAGTAGTAGGGGGCCGGGCACAGATACGCAGTATTTT. Encoded protein: CASSRGPGTDTQYF.

The chain links TRBV28 to TRBJ1-1; no firm D call. With 3 bases removed from V and 6 bases from J, the gap between germline ends came to 11 bases. The germline V gene has CDR1 MDHEN and CDR2 SYDVKM. The CDR3 is 13 residues long. Written as DNA, the CDR3 is TGTGCCAGCAGTTTCACGGGGAGCCCTGAAGCTTTCTTT. Protein sequence: CASSFTGSPEAFF.

This clone was seen a single time. The chain couples TRBV20-1 to TRBJ2-1; D ambiguous. CDR3 length: 10 amino acids. Between the trimmed V and J ends, which lost 6 bases and 7 bases, there was a span of 7 bases. Germline V gives CDR1 DFQATT, CDR2 SNEGSKA (reference sequence). CDR3 protein: CSAEWNEQFF. The CDR3, as DNA: TGCAGTGCAGAGTGGAATGAGCAGTTCTTC.

V and J are TRBV29-1 and TRBJ1-2; D possibly corresponds to TRBD1 (6 bases). Germline CDR1 SQVTM, CDR2 ANQGSEA. Trimming shortened V by 2 bases and J by 1 base, and 11 bases separated the two germline ends. The CDR3 is made up of 14 amino acids. The CDR3 DNA follows: TGCAGCGTTGAATCCGCAGGGGATAACTATGGCTACACCTTC. Its translation is CSVESAGDNYGYTF.

CDR3 residues: CASSPPGQGAIGNQPQHF. CDR3 DNA sequence: TGTGCCAGCTCACCGCCGGGACAGGGGGCGATCGGCAATCAGCCCCAGCATTTT. This chain joins TRBV18 and TRBJ1-5; 12 bases map to TRBD1. The ends lost 3 bases at V and 2 bases at J; junction bases unmatched: 8. This CDR3 has 18 residues. CDR1 is KGHSH, CDR2 LQKENI, per germline.

This sequence joins TRBV29-1 and TRBJ2-1; 8 nucleotides agree with TRBD2. Germline V CDR1 and CDR2: SQVTM, ANQGSEA. Losses at the gene ends were 3 bases for V and 4 bases for J; bases not matched to a gene: 11. The CDR3 runs 16 residues. The CDR3 bases are TGCAGCGTTGACCGATTTAGTAGCGGGAATTACAATGAGCAGTTCTTC. The encoded protein is CSVDRFSSGNYNEQFF.

There are a few counts of this clone. This chain links TRBV30 with TRBJ1-5; possibly TRBD1 for D (6 bases). From germline, CDR1 is GTSNPN and CDR2 SVGIG (reference sequence). V lost 4 bases and J lost 6, with 13 bases in between. The CDR3 consists of 13 residues. The CDR3 here is CAWNSGESQPQHF. The CDR3, as DNA: TGTGCCTGGAATTCAGGGGAATCTCAGCCCCAGCATTTT.

This clone was seen only once. The chain has TRBV27 and TRBJ2-6, with 8 bases matching TRBD1. The CDR3 has 16 residues. CDR1 and CDR2 from the germline V gene are MNHEY and SMNVEV (reference sequence). V was clipped by 5 bases and J by 4 bases; unmatched bases: 7. The CDR3 here is CASSTQGAWGANVLTF. DNA of the CDR3: TGTGCCAGCAGTACCCAGGGGGCGTGGGGGGCCAACGTCCTGACTTTC.

V is TRBV19 and J is TRBJ1-1; tentatively, D is TRBD1 (5 bases). The CDR3 runs 16 residues. CDR1 is LNHDA, CDR2 SQIVND, per germline (reference sequence). V shed 3 bases and J shed 6 bases, with 20 bases lying between them. This CDR3 is CASSIDLGHNLAEAFF. In DNA form, the CDR3 reads TGTGCCAGTAGTATTGATCTGGGGCATAATCTTGCTGAAGCTTTCTTT.

This clone was observed a few times. V gene TRBV2 combines with J gene TRBJ2-7, with D possibly matching TRBD2 (5 bases). Germline V gene data show CDR1 as SNHLY and CDR2 as FYNNEI. The ends were cut back, 4 bases at V and 1 base at J, with 17 bases in the middle. The CDR3 is made up of 16 amino acids. The DNA of the CDR3 is TGTGCCAGCAGTGGGTCCCGGGGTGCTATTTCCTACGAGCAGTACTTC. Translation: CASSGSRGAISYEQYF.

The V gene is TRBV19, the J gene TRBJ2-3; 11 bases are a match to TRBD2. The CDR3 extends over 18 amino acids. CDR1 LNHDA and CDR2 SQIVND come from the germline V gene (reference sequence). With V trimmed by 6 bases and J by 1 base, 12 bases remained unmatched. CDR3 amino acids: CASSATSGMGGGTDTQYF. The CDR3 nucleotides are TGTGCCAGTAGCGCGACTAGCGGGATGGGGGGGGGCACAGATACGCAGTATTTT. The complete variable domain, with remaining parts taken from reference TRBV19 and TRBJ2-3, reads DGGITQSPKYLFRKEGQNVTLSCEQNLNHDAMYWYRQDPGQGLRLIYYSQIVNDFQKGDIAEGYSVSREKKESFPLTVTSAQKNPTAFYLCASSATSGMGGGTDTQYFGPGTRLTVL.

The chain employs TRBV29-1 and TRBJ1-1; possible D gene TRBD1, 6 bases. The germline V and J ends were trimmed by 5 bases and 0 bases, with 13 bases remaining between them. In germline, CDR1 is SQVTM, CDR2 ANQGSEA. The CDR3 covers 14 residues. The CDR3 DNA sequence: TGCAGCGTTCTCCAGGGGATTATGAACACTGAAGCTTTCTTT. Encoded protein: CSVLQGIMNTEAFF. The variable domain in full, with the rest retrieved from reference TRBV29-1 and TRBJ1-1, is SAVISQKPSRDICQRGTSLTIQCQVDSQVTMMFWYRQQPGQSLTLIATANQGSEATYESGFVIDKFPISRPNLTFSTLTVSNMSPEDSSIYLCSVLQGIMNTEAFFGQGTRLTVV.

The sample holds a few counts of this clone. The chain recombines TRBV30 with TRBJ1-4; possible D gene TRBD1, 5 bases. From germline, CDR1 is GTSNPN and CDR2 SVGIG (reference sequence). CDR3 size: 14 residues. Trimming left V 3 bases short and J 8 bases short, with 16 bases between. CDR3 in DNA: TGTGCCTGGAGGACGAGACAGAAGAAAGAAAAACTGTTTTTT. This translates into CAWRTRQKKEKLFF.

This chain joins TRBV4-2 and TRBJ1-4; TRBD1 might be the D (5 bases). The V and J ends lost 1 base and 4 bases respectively, with 13 bases between them. The CDR3 loop spans 16 amino acids. The germline CDR1 and CDR2 sequences are LGHNA and YNFKEQ. The CDR3 sequence is CASSQVAGTVNEKLFF. CDR3 sequence (DNA): TGTGCCAGCAGCCAAGTTGCGGGGACGGTTAATGAAAAACTGTTTTTT.